Listed below are T cell receptor beta chains from one sample, sequenced in a study of blood T cell repertoires in COVID-19. TCRdb's copy holds only in-frame clones and misses some; the assay was immunoSEQ multiplex PCR. Of fewer than 250,000 clones listed, about four fifths were seen once; the top ten hold roughly 4.8%. Sequenced sample: PBMCs or T cells enriched from blood (not recorded which). The receptors here all came from a woman aged 45-65 years who had been exposed to COVID-19. Each CDR3 is given with its conserved first and last residue. The D gene is left open where the match is weak. Some rows have no size entry. The others give once, few or many, or a class for an expanded clone.

TRBJ2-5,TRBD2,TRBV27,.,TGTGCCAGCAGTTTATCGTGGATAGCGGGGAGTGGGGCCCAGTACTTC,CASSLSWIAGSGAQYF
TRBJ1-1,.,TRBV19,.,TGTGCCAGTATCCGGGGGGGCGAAGCTTTCTTT,CASIRGGEAFF
TRBJ2-5,.,TRBV5-8,once,TGTGCCAGCAGCCTGCGGGGTTTCCTACAAGAGACCCAGTACTTC,CASSLRGFLQETQYF
TRBJ2-3,.,TRBV5-4,.,TGTGCCAGCAGCTTGGCTCCAGGGGCAGGGACAGATACGCAGTATTTT,CASSLAPGAGTDTQYF
TRBJ1-2,.,TRBV19,.,TGTGCCAGTAGTCCCCCGGTGGGAGATGGCTACACCTTC,CASSPPVGDGYTF
TRBJ2-5,TRBD1,TRBV6-2/TRBV6-3,.,TGTGCCAGCAGTACTACCAGGGGGCGGGATTGGGAGACCCAGTACTTC,CASSTTRGRDWETQYF
TRBJ2-2,TRBD1,TRBV11-2,.,TGTGCCAGCAGACCCGACAGGGGAAGGGCCGGGGAGCTGTTTTTT,CASRPDRGRAGELFF
TRBJ2-7,TRBD1,TRBV5-6,.,TGTGCCAGCAGCCTACCCGGGACAGGCTCCTACGAGCAGTACTTC,CASSLPGTGSYEQYF
TRBJ2-5,TRBD2,TRBV28,once,TGTGCCAGCAGTTTACTAGCGGGGGATGGGACCCAGTACTTC,CASSLLAGDGTQYF
TRBJ2-2,.,TRBV7-9,once,TGTGCCAGCAGCTTCAGACAGACCGGGGAGCTGTTTTTT,CASSFRQTGELFF
TRBJ2-4,.,TRBV12-3/TRBV12-4,.,TGTGCCAGCAGTGTGGACAGTAAAAACATTCAGTACTTC,CASSVDSKNIQYF
TRBJ1-1,.,TRBV6-5,.,TGTGCCAGCAGTTTGGGAGGGCCGGGCACTGAAGCTTTCTTT,CASSLGGPGTEAFF
TRBJ1-2,.,TRBV7-9,.,TGTGCCAGCAGCTTAGGTCGGGACACCGCCGAATATGGCTACACCTTC,CASSLGRDTAEYGYTF
TRBJ2-5,.,TRBV19,.,TGTGCCAGTGGGGGGTACCAAGAGACCCAGTACTTC,CASGGYQETQYF
TRBJ2-7,.,TRBV5-4,once,TGTGCCAGCAGCTTGGGGGGCGGATTCTACGAGCAGTACTTC,CASSLGGGFYEQYF
TRBJ2-7,.,TRBV6-6,.,TGTGCCAGCAGTTCCGGGGCGGGGCTACTCTTCTACGAGCAGTACTTC,CASSSGAGLLFYEQYF